This entry lists 29 T cell receptor beta chains sequenced from one sample in a study of blood T cell repertoires in COVID-19. The table came from immunoSEQ multiplex PCR; TCRdb's copy has only in-frame clones and leaves some out. The sample consists of approximately 190,000 clones, 65% to 90% of them appearing once. The sample comprised PBMCs or T cells enriched from blood (not recorded which). The receptors derive from an older woman with acute COVID-19.

The rearrangement uses TRBV24-1 and TRBJ2-4; 12 positions agree with TRBD1. The germline gives CDR1 KGHDR, CDR2 SFDVKD. Trimming at V came to 5 bases and at J to 3 bases, leaving 7 bases not matched to a gene. The CDR3 is made up of 17 amino acids. CDR3 nucleotide sequence: TGTGCCACCAGTGCCCCGGGACAGGGGGCCGGCAAAAACATTCAGTACTTC. This codes for CATSAPGQGAGKNIQYF.

This chain joins TRBV7-2 and TRBJ2-7; perhaps TRBD1 as D (5 bases). CDR3 length: 13 residues. Germline CDR1 and CDR2: SGHTA and FQGNSA. Trimming took 5 bases from V and 6 from J, leaving 14 bases between them. The CDR3 is CASSTFVGPEQYV. The CDR3 DNA reads TGTGCCAGCAGCACCTTCGTGGGGCCCGAGCAGTACGTC.

In DNA, the CDR3 is TGTGCCAGCAGTTCATACCAGGGGACCCAAAGGGGCTACACCTTC. The encoded protein is CASSSYQGTQRGYTF. This rearrangement joins TRBV28 to TRBJ1-2, with D maybe TRBD1 (6 bases). The CDR3 covers 15 residues. V shed 4 bases and J shed 8 bases, with 20 bases lying between them. Looked up from germline, CDR1 is MDHEN and CDR2 is SYDVKM.

This clone was seen just once. The V gene is TRBV30, the J gene TRBJ2-2, with D possibly being TRBD2 (7 bases). The V gene lost 0 bases and the J gene lost 7 bases, with 15 bases spanning the gap. The germline V gene has CDR1 GTSNPN and CDR2 SVGIG (reference sequence). The CDR3 is 15 residues long. The DNA of the CDR3 is TGTGCCTGGAGTGTACATCCGGGGGGCGGCGGGGAGCTGTTTTTT. This sequence encodes CAWSVHPGGGGELFF.

The chain joins TRBV30 to TRBJ2-1, with D possibly being TRBD1 (6 bases). With 5 bases removed from V and 3 bases from J, the gap between germline ends came to 14 bases. CDR3 size: 14 residues. CDR1 and CDR2 (germline): GTSNPN, SVGIG (reference sequence). The CDR3 nucleotides read TGTGCCTGGCGTCCGGGACAATTCTACAATGAGCAGTTCTTC. As protein: CAWRPGQFYNEQFF.

The chain uses TRBV7-8 and TRBJ2-3; the match to TRBD2 covers 9 bases. V lost 1 base to trimming and J lost 7 bases; unmatched junction nucleotides: 9. CDR3 length: 16 amino acids. The V gene's germline CDR1 is SGHVS and CDR2 FQNEAQ. In nucleotides, the CDR3 is TGTGCCAGCAGCTTAGAGGCGGGAGGGGTCAGACATACGCAGTATTTT. Translated: CASSLEAGGVRHTQYF.

The rearrangement joins TRBV6-5 to TRBJ1-2, with no clear D. Between the trimmed V and J ends, which lost 6 bases and 0 bases, there was a span of 14 bases. CDR1 is MNHEY, CDR2 SVGAGI, per germline. The CDR3 covers 15 residues. In DNA form, the CDR3 reads TGTGCCAGCAGCGCATCAGAGCGGGCTAACTATGGCTACACCTTC. Protein: CASSASERANYGYTF.

The chain recombines TRBV4-1 with TRBJ1-1, with a possible D match to TRBD1 (5 bases). Germline lookup yields CDR1 MGHRA and CDR2 YSYEKL. V lost 1 base, J lost 3 bases, and 6 bases lay in between. The CDR3 consists of 13 residues. CDR3 amino acids: CASSQGDYTEAFF. CDR3 nucleotides: TGCGCCAGCAGCCAAGGGGACTACACTGAAGCTTTCTTT.

The V and J genes are TRBV7-9 and TRBJ1-3; unclear D gene. This CDR3 comprises 14 residues. Germline CDR1 SEHNR, CDR2 FQNEAQ (reference sequence). Trimming shortened V by 5 bases and J by 2 bases, and 10 bases separated the two germline ends. This chain's CDR3 is CASSLWSAGNTIYF. The CDR3 DNA follows: TGTGCCAGCAGCCTCTGGTCGGCTGGAAACACCATATATTTT.

In DNA form, the CDR3 reads TGCGCCAGCAGCCAAGAGGGACAGGGCCATTATAATTCACCCCTCCACTTT. It codes for CASSQEGQGHYNSPLHF. The V and J genes are TRBV4-3 and TRBJ1-6, with 9 bases aligning to TRBD1. Germline values: CDR1 LGHNA, CDR2 YSLEER. The CDR3 consists of 17 residues. V trimming: 0 bases; J trimming: 4 bases; junction bases outside the gene matches: 4.

This chain uses TRBV6-5 with TRBJ2-1, with TRBD1 matching 9 bases. Germline-derived CDR1 and CDR2 are MNHEY and SVGAGI. The CDR3 covers 15 residues. V was clipped by 6 bases and J by 6 bases; unmatched bases: 9. The CDR3 is CASRPRGQGGNEQFF. The CDR3 bases are TGTGCCAGCAGACCCCGGGGACAGGGAGGCAATGAGCAGTTCTTC.

The gene calls are TRBV7-8 and TRBJ2-3; D unresolved. Germline CDR1 and CDR2: SGHVS and FQNEAQ. The CDR3 is 15 amino acids. Between the trimmed V and J ends, which lost 2 bases and 1 base, there was a span of 10 bases. CDR3 sequence (DNA): TGTGCCAGCAGCTTAAAGGATGGAGGCACAGATACGCAGTATTTT. Translating it yields CASSLKDGGTDTQYF.

The V and J genes are TRBV18 and TRBJ2-3; TRBD2 matches 8 bases. The CDR3 contains 15 residues. Losses at the gene ends were 6 bases for V and 5 bases for J; bases not matched to a gene: 10. The V gene's germline CDR1 is KGHSH and CDR2 LQKENI. The CDR3 is CASSLLGAGEDTQYF. The CDR3 bases are TGTGCCAGCTCCCTCCTAGGAGCGGGAGAAGATACGCAGTATTTT.

The rearrangement links TRBV12-3 or TRBV12-4 to TRBJ1-2; TRBD1 matches at 9 bases. The CDR3 runs 13 residues. J gave up 8 bases and V 8 bases, and 9 bases lay outside the gene matches. The CDR3 reads CASGTQGAEGYTF. DNA for the CDR3: TGTGCCAGCGGGACACAGGGGGCTGAGGGCTACACCTTC.

The genes are TRBV4-3 and TRBJ2-6; 7 nucleotides align to TRBD1. The V gene's germline CDR1 is LGHNA and CDR2 YSLEER. J was trimmed by 0 bases and V by 4 bases; bases with no gene match: 0. This CDR3 is 15 amino acids long. CDR3 sequence: CASSRDSSGANVLTF. The CDR3 coding sequence is TGCGCCAGCAGCCGGGACAGCTCTGGGGCCAACGTCCTGACTTTC.

By frequency in the sample, this clone is medium-sized. The chain links TRBV5-6 to TRBJ1-2; possibly TRBD1 for D (5 bases). The germline V gene encodes CDR1 SGHDT and CDR2 YYEEEE. The CDR3 runs to 14 residues. V was shortened by 4 bases and J by 4 bases, with 14 bases between the two germline ends. For the CDR3, the DNA is TGTGCCAGCAGCCCTTACAGGCTTTCCTATGGCTACACCTTC. Translated: CASSPYRLSYGYTF. The whole variable domain, remainder taken from reference TRBV5-6 and TRBJ1-2, is DAGVTQSPTHLIKTRGQQVTLRCSPKSGHDTVSWYQQALGQGPQFIFQYYEEEERQRGNFPDRFSGHQFPNYSSELNVNALLLGDSALYLCASSPYRLSYGYTFGSGTRLTVV.

This sequence joins TRBV9 and TRBJ2-1; 11 bases line up with TRBD1. Trimming removed 7 bases from V and 7 bases from J; junction bases left unmatched: 7. This CDR3 has 14 amino acids. Germline values: CDR1 SGDLS, CDR2 YYNGEE. CDR3 sequence reads: CASPGTGGKNEQFF. The CDR3 DNA reads as TGTGCCAGCCCGGGGACAGGGGGGAAGAATGAGCAGTTCTTC.

This clone has just one count. The CDR3, as DNA: TGTGCCACCAGCAGAGTTAGAAAAACAGGGGAAAGCTACACCTTC. It encodes CATSRVRKTGESYTF. The V gene is TRBV15, the J gene TRBJ1-2, with TRBD1 matching over 7 bases. CDR1 LNHNV and CDR2 YYDKDF come from the germline V gene (reference sequence). V was pared by 1 base and J by 9 bases, with 11 bases of the junction left unmatched. The CDR3 is 15 amino acids.

The J gene is TRBJ1-2, the V gene TRBV27; a possible D gene is TRBD1 (6 bases). Trimming stripped 4 bases from V and 7 bases from J, with 19 bases between. The CDR3 runs 15 residues. Germline CDR1 MNHEY, CDR2 SMNVEV (reference sequence). The CDR3 coding sequence is TGTGCCAGCAGTTCCTCCACAGGGTGGAGTGGTGGCTACACCTTC. Translating gives CASSSSTGWSGGYTF.

The CDR3 DNA reads as TGTGCCAGCAGCTTAGGCGGGGTTGACACTGAAGCTTTCTTT. It translates to CASSLGGVDTEAFF. The J gene is TRBJ1-1, the V gene TRBV7-9; D gene ambiguous. Germline V CDR1 and CDR2: SEHNR, FQNEAQ (reference sequence). CDR3 length: 14 amino acids. The V end was cut by 1 base, the J end by 3 bases, with 9 bases between. Supplemented by reference TRBV7-9 and TRBJ1-1, the full variable domain reads DTGVSQNPRHKITKRGQNVTFRCDPISEHNRLYWYRQTLGQGPEFLTYFQNEAQLEKSRLLSDRFSAERPKGSFSTLEIQRTEQGDSAMYLCASSLGGVDTEAFFGQGTRLTVV.

This clone was seen once. This chain joins TRBV7-6 and TRBJ2-5, with 14 positions matching TRBD2. The ends lost 4 bases at V and 6 bases at J; junction bases unmatched: 13. Germline V gene lookup returns CDR1 SGHVS and CDR2 FNYEAQ. The CDR3 covers 18 residues. CDR3 nucleotide sequence: TGTGCCAGCAGCTCCACCCCAGAGGGGACTAGCGGGAGTAAGACCCAGTACTTC. Its protein is CASSSTPEGTSGSKTQYF.

The rearrangement joins TRBV5-1 to TRBJ2-1, with 8 bases lining up with TRBD1. V was pared by 3 bases and J by 2 bases, with 10 bases of the junction left unmatched. Germline CDR1 SGHRS, CDR2 YFSETQ. The length of the CDR3 is 17 residues. CDR3 sequence: CASSSAYDRGTYNEQFF. The CDR3 bases are TGCGCCAGCAGCTCCGCCTACGACAGGGGCACCTACAATGAGCAGTTCTTC.

The gene calls are TRBV7-9 and TRBJ2-5; 9 nucleotides match TRBD2. The CDR3 is made up of 13 amino acids. Germline CDR1 is SEHNR and CDR2 is FQNEAQ (reference sequence). Losses at the gene ends were 5 bases for V and 6 bases for J; bases not matched to a gene: 4. CDR3 protein: CASSAAGGKTQYF. DNA for the CDR3: TGTGCCAGCAGCGCAGCGGGGGGCAAGACCCAGTACTTC.

The J gene is TRBJ1-1, the V gene TRBV14; TRBD1 aligns across 12 bases. Germline trimming cut 4 bases from V and 5 bases from J; bases unmatched to any gene: 11. The germline gives CDR1 SGHDN, CDR2 FVKESK. The CDR3 totals 17 residues. The CDR3 DNA sequence: TGTGCCAGCAGCCTTCTACCGGGACAGGGGGCGGGAACTGAAGCTTTCTTT. It yields the protein CASSLLPGQGAGTEAFF.

V and J are TRBV7-2 and TRBJ2-1; unclear D gene. The CDR3 length is 15 residues. Germline CDR1 reads SGHTA; CDR2 reads FQGNSA. Trimming shortened V by 3 bases and J by 2 bases, and 11 bases separated the two germline ends. In DNA, the CDR3 is TGTGCCAGCAGCTTTTTAGCTTCAGCCTACAATGAGCAGTTCTTC. Amino acids: CASSFLASAYNEQFF.

The chain has TRBV7-2 and TRBJ2-7, with 8 positions matching TRBD1. The CDR3 spans 14 residues. Trimming cost V 5 bases and J 4 bases; bases outside gene matches: 7. Germline values: CDR1 SGHTA, CDR2 FQGNSA. This CDR3 reads CASSIPGQGYEQYF. DNA of the CDR3: TGTGCCAGCAGCATCCCCGGACAGGGTTACGAGCAGTACTTC.

The gene calls are TRBV24-1 and TRBJ1-3; TRBD1 might be the D (6 bases). V was trimmed by 11 bases and J by 4 bases, leaving 11 bases between them. CDR1 and CDR2 (germline): KGHDR, SFDVKD. This CDR3 has 12 amino acids. CDR3 amino acids: CAIRTAGNTIYF. CDR3 sequence (DNA): TGTGCCATCCGGACAGCCGGAAACACCATATATTTT.

The chain is built from TRBV23-1 and TRBJ1-1; D gene ambiguous. TRBV23-1 is treated as an ORF (open reading frame) with a function not yet certain. CDR3 length: 12 amino acids. V shed 4 bases and J shed 3 bases, with 6 bases lying between them. CDR3 sequence reads: CASSPGYTEAFF. The CDR3 DNA sequence: TGCGCCAGCAGTCCGGGGTACACTGAAGCTTTCTTT.

The chain recombines TRBV4-2 with TRBJ2-1; weak D call: TRBD1 (6 bases). The CDR3 contains 11 residues. With 9 bases removed from V and 4 bases from J, the gap between germline ends came to 7 bases. CDR1 is LGHNA and CDR2 is YNFKEQ in the germline V gene. The CDR3 nucleotides read TGTGCCAGGGACAGTTACAATGAGCAGTTCTTC. The encoded protein is CARDSYNEQFF.